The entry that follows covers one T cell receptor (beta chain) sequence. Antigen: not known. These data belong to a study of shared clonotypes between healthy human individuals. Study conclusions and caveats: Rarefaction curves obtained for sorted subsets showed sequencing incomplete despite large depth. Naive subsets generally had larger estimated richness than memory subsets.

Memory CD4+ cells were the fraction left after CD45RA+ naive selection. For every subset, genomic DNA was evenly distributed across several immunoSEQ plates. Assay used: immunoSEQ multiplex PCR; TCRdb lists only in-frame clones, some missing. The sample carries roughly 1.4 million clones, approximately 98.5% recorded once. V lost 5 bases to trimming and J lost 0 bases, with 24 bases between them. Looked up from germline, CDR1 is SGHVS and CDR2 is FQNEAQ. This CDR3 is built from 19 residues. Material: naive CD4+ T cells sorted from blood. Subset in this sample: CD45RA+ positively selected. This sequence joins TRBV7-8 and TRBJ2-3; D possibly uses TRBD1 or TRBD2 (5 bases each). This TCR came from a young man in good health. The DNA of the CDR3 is TGTGCCAGCAGCCCCCGAGGGGCCTCTTGGCACAAAAGCACAGATACGCAGTATTTT. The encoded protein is CASSPRGASWHKSTDTQYF.